The clone carrying this TCR beta chain was seen just once. Its antigen is currently unknown. The sample originates from a study of Ad26.COV2.S vaccination and SARS-CoV-2 variants. Regarding the study as a whole: In TCR breadth and depth analyses, total T cell responses may have been underestimated.

The treatment: approximately 18 received Ad26.COV2.S at low or high dose, single or two shots; about five received placebo; per-sample allocation not given. Samples came from day 63 after the first vaccine or placebo injection. Recruitment in Boston yielded a donor of adult age, 18-55 years. Germline V CDR1 and CDR2: MNHEY, SVGAGI. The CDR3 totals 14 residues. Trimming took 2 bases from V and 4 from J, leaving 8 bases between them. Repertoires were generated with immunoSEQ multiplex PCR, while TCRdb's copy carries only in-frame clones and drops some. The repertoire has approximately 500,000 clones, approximately 88% of them found once; the top ten carry 10% to 15%.

Sequenced here: peripheral blood, sampled in a trial of Ad26.COV2.S vaccine versus placebo. This chain uses TRBV6-5 with TRBJ2-2; D possibly uses TRBD1 or TRBD2 (5 bases each). The origin of this receptor is a person aged 18-60 years who received the Ad26.COV2.S COVID-19 vaccine or a placebo. The CDR3 here is CASSYGDPTGELFF. CDR3 in DNA: TGTGCCAGCAGTTACGGGGACCCCACCGGGGAGCTGTTTTTT.